This T cell receptor beta chain was obtained from a study of technical replicates of blood from a handful of donors. The V end was cut by 0 bases, the J end by 1 base, with 16 bases between. Germline V gene data show CDR1 as KGHSH and CDR2 as LQKENI. This CDR3 comprises 17 residues. Assay used: immunoSEQ multiplex PCR; TCRdb lists only in-frame clones, some missing. The sample has some 79,000 clones, 94% seen once. This chain connects TRBV18 to TRBJ2-7; D perhaps matches TRBD2 (6 bases). The TCR was taken from a human donor in good health. The specimen was T cells isolated from PBMCs. The DNA for the CDR3 is TGTGCCAGCTCACCACCGCGGCGGGGCTACACTTCCTACGAGCAGTACTTC. Translating gives CASSPPRRGYTSYEQYF. Complete variable domain (other parts from reference TRBV18 and TRBJ2-7): NAGVMQNPRHLVRRRGQEARLRCSPMKGHSHVYWYRQLPEEGLKFMVYLQKENIIDESGMPKERFSAEFPKEGPSILRIQQVVRGDSAAYFCASSPPRRGYTSYEQYFGPGTRLTVT.